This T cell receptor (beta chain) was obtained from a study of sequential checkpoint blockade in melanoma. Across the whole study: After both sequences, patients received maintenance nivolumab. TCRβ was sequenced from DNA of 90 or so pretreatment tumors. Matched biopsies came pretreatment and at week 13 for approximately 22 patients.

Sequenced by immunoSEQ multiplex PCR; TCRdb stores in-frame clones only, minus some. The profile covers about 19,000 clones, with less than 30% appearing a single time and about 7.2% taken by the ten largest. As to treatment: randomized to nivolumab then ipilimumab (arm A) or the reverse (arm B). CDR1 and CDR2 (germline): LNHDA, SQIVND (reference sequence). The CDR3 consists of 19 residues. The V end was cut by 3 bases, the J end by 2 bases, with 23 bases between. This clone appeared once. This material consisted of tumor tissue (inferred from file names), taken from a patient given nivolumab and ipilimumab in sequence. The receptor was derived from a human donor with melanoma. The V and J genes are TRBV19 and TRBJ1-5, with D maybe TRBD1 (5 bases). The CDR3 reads CASSITSPGSQSGNQPQHF. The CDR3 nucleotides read TGTGCCAGTAGTATCACTTCGCCAGGGTCTCAATCGGGCAATCAGCCCCAGCATTTT.